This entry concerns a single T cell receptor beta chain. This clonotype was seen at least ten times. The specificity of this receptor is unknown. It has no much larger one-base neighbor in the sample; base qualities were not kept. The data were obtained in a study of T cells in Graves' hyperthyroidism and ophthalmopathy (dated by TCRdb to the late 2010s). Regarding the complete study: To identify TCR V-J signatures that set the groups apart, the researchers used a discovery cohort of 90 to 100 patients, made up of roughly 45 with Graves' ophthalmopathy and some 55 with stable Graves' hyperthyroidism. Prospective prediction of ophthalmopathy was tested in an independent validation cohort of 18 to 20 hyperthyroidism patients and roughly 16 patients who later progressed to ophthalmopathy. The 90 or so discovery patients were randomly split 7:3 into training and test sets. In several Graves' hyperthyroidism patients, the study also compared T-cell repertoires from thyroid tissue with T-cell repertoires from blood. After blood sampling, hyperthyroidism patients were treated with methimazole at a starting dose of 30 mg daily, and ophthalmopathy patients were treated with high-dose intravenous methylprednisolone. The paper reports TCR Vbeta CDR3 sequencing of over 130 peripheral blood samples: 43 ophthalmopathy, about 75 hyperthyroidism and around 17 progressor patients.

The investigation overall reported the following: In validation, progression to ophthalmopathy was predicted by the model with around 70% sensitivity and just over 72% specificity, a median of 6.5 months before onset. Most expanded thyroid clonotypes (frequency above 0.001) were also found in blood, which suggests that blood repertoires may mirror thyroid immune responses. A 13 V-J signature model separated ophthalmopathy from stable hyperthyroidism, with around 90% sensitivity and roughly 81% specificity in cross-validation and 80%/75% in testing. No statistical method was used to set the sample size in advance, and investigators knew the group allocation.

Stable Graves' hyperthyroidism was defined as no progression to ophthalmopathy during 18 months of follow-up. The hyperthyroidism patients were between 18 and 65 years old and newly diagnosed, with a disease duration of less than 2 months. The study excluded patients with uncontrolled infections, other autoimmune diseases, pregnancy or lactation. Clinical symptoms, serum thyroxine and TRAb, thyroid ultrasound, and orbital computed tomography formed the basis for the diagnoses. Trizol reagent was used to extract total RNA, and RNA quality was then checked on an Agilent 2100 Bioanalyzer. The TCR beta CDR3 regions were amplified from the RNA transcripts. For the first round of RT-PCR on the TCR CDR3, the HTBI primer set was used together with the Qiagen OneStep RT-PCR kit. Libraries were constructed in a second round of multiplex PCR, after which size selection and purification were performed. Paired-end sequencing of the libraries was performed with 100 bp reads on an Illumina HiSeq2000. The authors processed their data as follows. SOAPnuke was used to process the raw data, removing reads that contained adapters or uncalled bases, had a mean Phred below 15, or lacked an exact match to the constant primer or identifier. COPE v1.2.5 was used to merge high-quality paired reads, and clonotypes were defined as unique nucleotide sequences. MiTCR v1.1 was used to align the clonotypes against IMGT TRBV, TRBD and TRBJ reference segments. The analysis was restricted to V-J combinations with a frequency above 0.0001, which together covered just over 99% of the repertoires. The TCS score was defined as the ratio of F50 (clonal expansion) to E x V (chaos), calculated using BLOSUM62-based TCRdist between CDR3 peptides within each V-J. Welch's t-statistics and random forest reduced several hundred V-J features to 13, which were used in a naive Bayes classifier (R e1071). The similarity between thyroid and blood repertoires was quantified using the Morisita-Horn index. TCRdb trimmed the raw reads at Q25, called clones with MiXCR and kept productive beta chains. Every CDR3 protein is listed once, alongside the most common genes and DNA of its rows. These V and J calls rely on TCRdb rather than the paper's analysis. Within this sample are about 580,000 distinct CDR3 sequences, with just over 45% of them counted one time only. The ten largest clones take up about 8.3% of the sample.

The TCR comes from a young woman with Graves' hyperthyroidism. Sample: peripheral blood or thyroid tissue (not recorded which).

The encoded CDR3 is CASRNPDRANYGYTF. The DNA sequence is given as TGTGCCAGCAGAAACCCCGACAGGGCAAACTATGGCTACACCTTC. The chain is encoded by TRBV12-3 or TRBV12-4 joined to TRBJ1-2, with 7 junctional bases fitting TRBD1. The germline V end is reduced by 6 bases and the J end by 2 bases; junction bases left unmatched: 9. The CDR3 holds 15 amino acids from the cysteine to the phenylalanine. The read is trimmed to its CDR3 DNA, 45 bases read in frame from base 1.